This T cell receptor (beta chain) was recovered during a study of cytomegalovirus exposure and HLA in healthy donors. Study-wide results and caveats: An assumption of roughly uniform sequencing depth across donors underlay the presence/absence analyses. Earlier analysis yielded a pattern in which most TCR beta V segments were productive about 87% or about 30% of the time.

Remarks on this clone: Its antigen is as yet unknown.

This CDR3 comprises 16 residues. V shed 1 base and J shed 4 bases, with 16 bases lying between them. Per the germline V gene, CDR1 is SGHTA and CDR2 is FQGNSA. Use of 60 Vbeta and 13 Jbeta primers characterized the PCR. Sequencing was performed with immunoSEQ multiplex PCR; in TCRdb, only in-frame clones are kept and a portion is missing. The table has under 200,000 clones, 80% seen once; the top ten hold roughly 6.7%. The receptor comes from a man in his forties in good health and CMV-seropositive. The sequenced material came from PBMCs. The chain employs TRBV7-2 and TRBJ1-2; D is unresolved. The CDR3: CASSLVPTRGGYGYTF. The CDR3 bases are TGTGCCAGCAGCTTAGTCCCCACCCGTGGAGGCTATGGCTACACCTTC. Supplemented by reference TRBV7-2 and TRBJ1-2, the full variable domain reads GAGVSQSPSNKVTEKGKDVELRCDPISGHTALYWYRQSLGQGLEFLIYFQGNSAPDKSGLPSDRFSAERTGGSVSTLTIQRTQQEDSAVYLCASSLVPTRGGYGYTFGSGTRLTVV.